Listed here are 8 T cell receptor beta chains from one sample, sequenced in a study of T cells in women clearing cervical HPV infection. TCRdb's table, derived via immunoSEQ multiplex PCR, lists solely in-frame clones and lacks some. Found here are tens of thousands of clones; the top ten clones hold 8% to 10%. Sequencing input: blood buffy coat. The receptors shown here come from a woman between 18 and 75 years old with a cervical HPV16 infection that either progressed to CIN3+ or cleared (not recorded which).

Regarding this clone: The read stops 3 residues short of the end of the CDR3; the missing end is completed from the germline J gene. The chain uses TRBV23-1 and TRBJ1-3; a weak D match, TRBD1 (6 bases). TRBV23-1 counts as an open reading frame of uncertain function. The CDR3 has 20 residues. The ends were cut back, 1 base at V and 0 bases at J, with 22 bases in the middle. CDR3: CASSQYGKRWGQYSGNTIYF. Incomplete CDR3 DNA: TGCGCCAGCAGTCAATACGGTAAACGATGGGGGCAGTACTCTGGAAACACC.

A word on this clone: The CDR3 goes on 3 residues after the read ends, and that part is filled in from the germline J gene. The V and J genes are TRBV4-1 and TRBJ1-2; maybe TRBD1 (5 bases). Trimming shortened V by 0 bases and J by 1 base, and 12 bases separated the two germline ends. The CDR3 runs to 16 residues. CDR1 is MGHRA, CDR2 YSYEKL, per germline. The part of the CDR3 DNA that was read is TGCGCCAGCAGCCAAGAACCAGAGACAGTTAACTATGGC. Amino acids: CASSQEPETVNYG. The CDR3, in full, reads CASSQEPETVNYGYTF.

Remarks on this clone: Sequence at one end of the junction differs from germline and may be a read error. The CDR3 is CTSRPGQGIGNTEAFF. The sequenced CDR3 bases are TGTACCAGCAGGCCGGGACAGGGGATCGGGAACACTGAA. The chain carries TRBV6-2 or TRBV6-3 and TRBJ1-1, with TRBD1 matching over 10 bases. The read halts 3 residues ahead of the CDR3 end, with the missing end drawn from the germline J gene. CDR3 length: 16 amino acids. Looked up from germline, CDR1 is MNHEY and CDR2 is SVGEGT.

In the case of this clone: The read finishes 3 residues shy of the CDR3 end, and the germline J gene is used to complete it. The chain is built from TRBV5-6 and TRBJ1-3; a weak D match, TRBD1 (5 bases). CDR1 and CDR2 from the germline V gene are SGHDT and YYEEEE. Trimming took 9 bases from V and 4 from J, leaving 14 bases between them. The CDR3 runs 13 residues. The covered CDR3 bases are TGTGCCACCCAAACGGGGGTCGGAAACACC. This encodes CATQTGVGNT. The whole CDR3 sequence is CATQTGVGNTIYF. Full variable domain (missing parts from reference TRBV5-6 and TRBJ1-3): DAGVTQSPTHLIKTRGQQVTLRCSPKSGHDTVSWYQQALGQGPQFIFQYYEEEERQRGNFPDRFSGHQFPNYSSELNVNALLLGDSALYLCATQTGVGNTIYFGEGSWLTVV.

The sequenced part of the CDR3 DNA is TGTGCCAGCAGCGCCGGGACAGGGAGCACAGATACG. It codes for CASSAGTGSTDT. The whole CDR3 reads CASSAGTGSTDTQYF. V and J are TRBV5-6 and TRBJ2-3; 9 bases fit TRBD1. The CDR3 extends 3 residues past the end of the read, so its final part is completed from the germline J gene. V dropped 4 bases and J dropped 0; count of bases not matched to a gene: 3. The CDR3 totals 15 residues. The germline V gene has CDR1 SGHDT and CDR2 YYEEEE.

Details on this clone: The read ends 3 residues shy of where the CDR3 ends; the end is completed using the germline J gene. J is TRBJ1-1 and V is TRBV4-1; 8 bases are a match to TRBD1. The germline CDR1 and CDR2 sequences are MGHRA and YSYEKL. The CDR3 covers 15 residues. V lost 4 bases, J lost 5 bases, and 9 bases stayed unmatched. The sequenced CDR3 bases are TGCGCCAGCAGCCCACTTAGGACAGGGCGGACTGAA. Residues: CASSPLRTGRTE. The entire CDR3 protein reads CASSPLRTGRTEAFF.

CDR3: CSASHNLNTEAFF. The sequenced part of the CDR3 DNA is TGCAGTGCTTCCCATAATCTAAACACTGAA. The chain recombines TRBV20-1 with TRBJ1-1; no clear D. The read ends 3 residues shy of where the CDR3 ends; the end is completed using the germline J gene. The CDR3 is made up of 13 amino acids. Germline CDR1 reads DFQATT; CDR2 reads SNEGSKA (reference sequence). Trimming left V 5 bases short and J 2 bases short, with 12 bases between.

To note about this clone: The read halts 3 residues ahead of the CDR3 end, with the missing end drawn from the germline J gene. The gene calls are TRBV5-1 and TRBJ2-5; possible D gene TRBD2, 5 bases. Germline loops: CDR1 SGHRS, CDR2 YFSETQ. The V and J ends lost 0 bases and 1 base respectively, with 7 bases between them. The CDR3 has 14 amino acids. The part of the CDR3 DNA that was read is TGCGCCAGCAGCTTGGGGCGGGCCCAAGAGACC. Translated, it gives CASSLGRAQET. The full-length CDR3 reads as CASSLGRAQETQYF.